These T cell receptor beta chains were read from a single sample in a study of breast tumors, draining lymph nodes, adjacent tissues. TCRdb passed the multiplex PCR reads through MiXCR, listing each CDR3 protein once. The sample holds 190,000 or so distinct CDR3 sequences, approximately 33% seen once. Sequencing was performed on axillary lymph node tissue. The source is a female donor with breast cancer. Some clones in this sample may be carry-over from other donors' samples. CDR3s include the opening cysteine and the closing phenylalanine or tryptophan. Each record gives: D gene, clone size, CDR3 length, J gene, V gene, CDR3 DNA, CDR3 protein. The D gene is left open where the match is weak. Where a row states a size, it is once, few, many or the class of an expanded clone; other rows omit it.

TRBD2,once,18,TRBJ2-1,TRBV25-1,TGTGCCAGCAGTGACCCTTCCCGCGGGGGGAAGGCCTACAATGAGCAGTTCTTC,CASSDPSRGGKAYNEQFF
NA,many,15,TRBJ2-5,TRBV12-3/TRBV12-4,TGTGCCAGCAGTTTAGGGCAGTGGTTACAAGAGACCCAGTACTTC,CASSLGQWLQETQYF
NA,NA,14,TRBJ2-7,TRBV6-5,TGTGCCAGCAGTTACGAAGGTTTGGCCTACGAGCAGTACTTC,CASSYEGLAYEQYF
NA,many,13,TRBJ2-3,TRBV9,TGTGCCAGCAGCGTAAACTTGGCAGATACGCAGTATTTT,CASSVNLADTQYF
NA,many,18,TRBJ2-6,TRBV5-6,TGTGCCAGCAGCTTGGGTGGTCAGGTCAACTCTGGGGCCAACGTCCTGACTTTC,CASSLGGQVNSGANVLTF
NA,NA,15,TRBJ2-7,TRBV20-1,TGCCACCGACGAACCCCAGGGGACTACTCTCGTGAGCAGTACTTC,CHRRTPGDYSREQYF
NA,NA,13,TRBJ1-1,TRBV5-4,TGTGCCAGCACCCGGGGAGCTGGGACTGAAGCTTTCTTT,CASTRGAGTEAFF
NA,many,18,TRBJ2-5,TRBV7-9,TGTGCCAGCAGCCACTTAGGGGTCCTAGGCGACCCGACGGAGACCCAGTACTTC,CASSHLGVLGDPTETQYF
NA,many,13,TRBJ2-2,TRBV2,TGTGCCAGCAGTGGAGAGAACACCGGGGAGCTGTTTTTT,CASSGENTGELFF
TRBD1,few,13,TRBJ1-1,TRBV2,TGTGCCAGCAGGGGGACAGAAGGCACTGAAGCTTTCTTT,CASRGTEGTEAFF
NA,many,11,TRBJ2-2,TRBV6-4,TGTGCCAGCAGTGAGGGAGGGGAGCTGTTTTTT,CASSEGGELFF
NA,many,15,TRBJ1-2,TRBV11-3,TGTGCCAGCAGGCAGAGGAGGGGTTCCGACTATGGCTACACCTTC,CASRQRRGSDYGYTF
NA,NA,15,TRBJ2-1,TRBV18,TGTGCCAGCTCACCACTCCGGGCTATCTACAATGAGCAGTTCTTC,CASSPLRAIYNEQFF
NA,many,13,TRBJ1-5,TRBV2,TGTGCCAGCAAAGGGGAGGGAGCTCAGCCCCAGCATTTT,CASKGEGAQPQHF
NA,many,14,TRBJ2-5,TRBV7-2,TGTGCCAGCAGCTTATACCAACGGGTGGAGACCCAGTACTTC,CASSLYQRVETQYF
NA,NA,15,TRBJ2-5,TRBV5-5,TGTGCCAGCAGGTGGAGACAAGCAGGGAGAGAGACCCAGTACTTC,CASRWRQAGRETQYF
NA,many,14,TRBJ2-3,TRBV20-1,TGCAGTGCTAAGGCGGGTCCTAGCACAGATACGCAGTATTTT,CSAKAGPSTDTQYF
NA,many,15,TRBJ1-2,TRBV18,TGTGCCAGCTCACCGACACCGGGGTACAACTATGGCTACACCTTC,CASSPTPGYNYGYTF